The TCR beta chain described here comes from a study of blood T cell repertoires in COVID-19. Study-level background: Material from acute and convalescent COVID-19 was sourced from the United States, Italy and Spain. Nucleic acid was either cDNA or gDNA, and it came from T cells, B-cell-depleted T cells, or PBMCs.

The CDR3 is 14 residues long. With 4 bases clipped from V and 5 bases from J, the junction kept 7 bases outside the gene matches. The germline CDR1 and CDR2 sequences are SGHRS and YFSETQ. In the source study's methods: How many nucleated cells were present was estimated from reference gene primer amplification. Generated by immunoSEQ multiplex PCR, the TCRdb table keeps only in-frame clones and is missing some. That table gives V, J and clone size, and the DNA gave D and trimming. The sample carries tens of thousands of clones, around 79% recorded once. The origin of this receptor is a human donor in a cohort sampled during active COVID-19. The genes are TRBV5-1 and TRBJ2-7, with 9 bases aligning to TRBD1. Specimen: peripheral blood. CDR3 bases: TGCGCCAGCAGCCACGGGACAGGGAGCGACGAGCAGTACTTC. Its translation: CASSHGTGSDEQYF.